A single T cell receptor beta chain is shown here with its context. Its cognate antigen is unknown. The source of the sample is a study of shared clonotypes between healthy human individuals. Study-level results: Relative to clonotypes present in all four donors, those not shared had lower generation probabilities. Large sequencing depth failed to make sorted-subset sequencing complete, rarefaction showed.

Looked up from germline, CDR1 is SEHNR and CDR2 is FQNEAQ (reference sequence). The V end was cut by 5 bases, the J end by 12 bases, with 17 bases between. The CDR3 totals 13 residues. A roughly 220 ng quantity of DNA, 32,000 or so T cell genomes, went into the sorted-subset replicate PCRs. Data came from immunoSEQ multiplex PCR; TCRdb stores just in-frame clones and leaves some out. The sample records around 700,000 clones, approximately 79% being singletons. The chain has TRBV7-9 and TRBJ2-1, with D perhaps TRBD2 (5 bases). The origin of this receptor is a woman between 25 and 40 years old in good health. Material: memory CD4+ T cells sorted from blood. Subset given: CD45RA-negative fraction. Written as DNA, the CDR3 is TGTGCCAGCAGCCCCCTTTACATGGGGAGGCAGTTCTTC. This codes for CASSPLYMGRQFF.